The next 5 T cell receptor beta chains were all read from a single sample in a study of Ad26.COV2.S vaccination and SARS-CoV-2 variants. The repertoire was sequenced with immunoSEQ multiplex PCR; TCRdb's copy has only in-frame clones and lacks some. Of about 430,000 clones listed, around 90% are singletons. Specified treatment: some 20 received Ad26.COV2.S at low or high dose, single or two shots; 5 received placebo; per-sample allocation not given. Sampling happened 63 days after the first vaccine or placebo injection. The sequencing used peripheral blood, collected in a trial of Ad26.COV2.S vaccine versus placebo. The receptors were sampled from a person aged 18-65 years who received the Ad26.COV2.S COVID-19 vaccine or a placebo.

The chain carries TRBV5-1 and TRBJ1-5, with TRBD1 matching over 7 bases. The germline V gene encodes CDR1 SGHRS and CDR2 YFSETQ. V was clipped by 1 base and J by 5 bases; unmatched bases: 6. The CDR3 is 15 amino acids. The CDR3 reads CASSLTGASHQPQHF. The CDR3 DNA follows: TGCGCCAGCAGCTTGACAGGGGCGTCCCATCAGCCCCAGCATTTT.

The CDR3 is CASSASRPISGANVLTF. The CDR3 coding sequence is TGTGCCAGCAGTGCTTCCAGGCCCATCTCTGGGGCCAACGTCCTGACTTTC. The chain carries TRBV2 and TRBJ2-6, with D unresolved. With 4 bases removed from V and 0 bases from J, the gap between germline ends came to 13 bases. Germline CDR1 and CDR2: SNHLY and FYNNEI. The CDR3 consists of 17 residues.

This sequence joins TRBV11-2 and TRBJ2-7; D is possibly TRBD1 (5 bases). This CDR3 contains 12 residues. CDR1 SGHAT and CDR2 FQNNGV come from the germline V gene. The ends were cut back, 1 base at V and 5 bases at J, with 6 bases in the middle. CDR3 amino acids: CASSLVQDEQYF. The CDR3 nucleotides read TGTGCCAGCAGCTTAGTACAGGACGAGCAGTACTTC.

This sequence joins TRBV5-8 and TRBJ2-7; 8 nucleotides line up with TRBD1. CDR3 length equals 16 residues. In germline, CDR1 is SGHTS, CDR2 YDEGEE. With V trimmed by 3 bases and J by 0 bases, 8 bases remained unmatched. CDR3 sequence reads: CASSYGQGRNSYEQYF. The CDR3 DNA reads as TGTGCCAGCAGCTACGGACAGGGAAGAAACTCCTACGAGCAGTACTTC.

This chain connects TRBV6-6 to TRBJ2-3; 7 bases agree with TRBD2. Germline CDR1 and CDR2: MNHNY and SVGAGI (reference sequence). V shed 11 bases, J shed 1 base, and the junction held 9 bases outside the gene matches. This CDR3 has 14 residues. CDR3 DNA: TGTGCCTTAAACACGGGGAGGGGCACAGATACGCAGTATTTT. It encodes CALNTGRGTDTQYF.